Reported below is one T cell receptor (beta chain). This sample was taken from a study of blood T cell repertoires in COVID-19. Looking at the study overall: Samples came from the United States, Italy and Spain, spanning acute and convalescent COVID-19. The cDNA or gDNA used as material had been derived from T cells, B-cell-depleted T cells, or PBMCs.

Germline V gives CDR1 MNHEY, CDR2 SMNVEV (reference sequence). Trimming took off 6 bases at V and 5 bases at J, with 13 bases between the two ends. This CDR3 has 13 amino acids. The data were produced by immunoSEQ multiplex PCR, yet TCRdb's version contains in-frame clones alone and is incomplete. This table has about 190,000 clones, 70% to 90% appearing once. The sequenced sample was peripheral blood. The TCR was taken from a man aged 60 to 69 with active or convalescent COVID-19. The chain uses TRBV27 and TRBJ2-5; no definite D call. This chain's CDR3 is CASSRYGSETQYF. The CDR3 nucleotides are TGTGCCAGCAGCCGTTACGGGTCGGAGACCCAGTACTTC.